These 21 T cell receptor beta chains were all obtained from the same sample, sequenced in a study of blood T cell repertoires in COVID-19. Sequencing was performed with immunoSEQ multiplex PCR; in TCRdb, only in-frame clones are kept and a portion is missing. The data contain tens of thousands of clones, roughly 80% of them seen just once; the ten biggest clones take up about an eighth. The sequencing input was peripheral blood. All receptors derive from a man aged 50-60 years with COVID-19, enrolled during active disease.

The chain links TRBV10-3 to TRBJ2-5; a weak D match, TRBD2 (7 bases). Trimming shortened V by 3 bases and J by 5 bases, and 16 bases separated the two germline ends. Germline V gives CDR1 ENHRY, CDR2 SYGVKD. This CDR3 has 15 amino acids. The CDR3 sequence: CAISDDGGGPETQYF. CDR3 DNA: TGTGCCATCAGTGACGATGGGGGGGGGCCGGAGACCCAGTACTTC.

The chain combines TRBV7-3 with TRBJ2-3, with TRBD2 identical over 11 bases. Looked up from germline, CDR1 is SGHTA and CDR2 is FQGTGA. This CDR3 is built from 17 residues. Unmatched junction bases numbered 3, after V lost 1 base and J lost 0 bases. CDR3 residues: CASSLRGLAVSTDTQYF. The CDR3, as DNA: TGTGCCAGCAGCTTAAGGGGACTAGCGGTTAGCACAGATACGCAGTATTTT.

The gene calls are TRBV7-6 and TRBJ2-7, with 11 bases that match TRBD2. V lost 2 bases, J lost 3 bases, and 6 bases stayed unmatched. The germline gives CDR1 SGHVS, CDR2 FNYEAQ. This CDR3 is 16 amino acids long. CDR3 region: CASSLSSSGGHYEQYF. Here the CDR3 DNA reads TGTGCCAGCAGCTTATCATCTAGCGGGGGGCACTACGAGCAGTACTTC.

The rearrangement uses TRBV27 and TRBJ1-2; 7 nucleotides agree with TRBD1. V shed 3 bases and J 1 base; nucleotides not matched to a gene: 8. The CDR3 length is 16 residues. Germline V CDR1 and CDR2: MNHEY, SMNVEV (reference sequence). CDR3 in DNA: TGTGCCAGCAGTTTGGCCGCGGGACAGCTTAACTATGGCTACACCTTC. Protein: CASSLAAGQLNYGYTF.

The chain joins TRBV28 to TRBJ1-3; D is unclear. The germline CDR1 and CDR2 sequences are MDHEN and SYDVKM. V was pared by 4 bases and J by 0 bases, with 10 bases between. This CDR3 has 15 amino acids. CDR3 nucleotide sequence: TGTGCCAGCAGTTCCCCCACTAGCTCTGGAAACACCATATATTTT. Translation: CASSSPTSSGNTIYF.

The chain couples TRBV19 to TRBJ1-6; D is unclear. V lost 6 bases and J lost 2, with 11 bases in between. This CDR3 comprises 15 residues. Germline CDR1 reads LNHDA; CDR2 reads SQIVND (reference sequence). The CDR3 DNA follows: TGTGCCAGTAGGGAACAGCTTACCTATAATTCACCCCTCCACTTT. It translates to CASREQLTYNSPLHF.

The chain joins TRBV7-8 to TRBJ2-7, with 11 bases fitting TRBD2. The CDR3 consists of 16 residues. With 2 bases clipped from V and 6 bases from J, the junction kept 9 bases outside the gene matches. CDR1 is SGHVS, CDR2 FQNEAQ, per germline. The CDR3 region has the DNA TGTGCCAGCAGCTTAATGCTAGCGGGGGGACTCGTCGAGCAGTACTTC. Protein product: CASSLMLAGGLVEQYF.

The V gene is TRBV4-3, the J gene TRBJ2-1; D gene ambiguous. There are 16 residues in the CDR3. CDR1 and CDR2 from the germline V gene are LGHNA and YSLEER. Trimming removed 0 bases at V and 1 base at J, with 10 bases between. In DNA form, the CDR3 reads TGCGCCAGCAGCCAAGAATACCACAGATCCTACAATGAGCAGTTCTTC. This gives the protein CASSQEYHRSYNEQFF.

The gene calls are TRBV10-3 and TRBJ2-3, with a possible D match to TRBD2 (7 bases). Germline loops: CDR1 ENHRY, CDR2 SYGVKD. Trimming removed 4 bases at V and 1 base at J, with 9 bases between. The CDR3 length is 14 residues. The CDR3 sequence is CAISGGGRTDTQYF. CDR3 bases: TGTGCCATCAGTGGGGGGGGCCGCACAGATACGCAGTATTTT.

The chain couples TRBV6-2 or TRBV6-3 to TRBJ2-3; D is ambiguous. Germline V gene lookup returns CDR1 MNHEY and CDR2 SVGEGT. The length of the CDR3 is 17 residues. The V end lost 0 bases, the J end lost 1 base, and 14 bases lay between the germline ends. The DNA for the CDR3 is TGTGCCAGCAGTTACTCCGAGCTGCTGCTTCGCACAGATACGCAGTATTTT. It encodes CASSYSELLLRTDTQYF.

The chain has TRBV19 and TRBJ1-4; 8 bases agree with TRBD1. Germline V gene sequence: CDR1 LNHDA, CDR2 SQIVND (reference sequence). Losses at the gene ends were 4 bases for V and 2 bases for J; bases not matched to a gene: 0. This CDR3 has 14 amino acids. The CDR3, as DNA: TGTGCCAGTAGTAGGACAGGGACTAATGAAAAACTGTTTTTT. Its translation is CASSRTGTNEKLFF.

The chain recombines TRBV7-2 with TRBJ2-3; D not resolved. Germline V lookup: CDR1 SGHTA, CDR2 FQGNSA. CDR3 length: 16 residues. Deletions cut 4 bases from V and 2 bases from J, with 16 bases between. The CDR3 region is CASSSNSLGFTDTQYF. CDR3 in DNA: TGTGCCAGCAGCTCTAATTCACTCGGGTTCACAGATACGCAGTATTTT.

The V call is TRBV30, the J call TRBJ2-1, with TRBD2 identical over 9 bases. CDR3 length: 15 residues. The germline V gene has CDR1 GTSNPN and CDR2 SVGIG (reference sequence). J gave up 4 bases and V 1 base, and 5 bases lay outside the gene matches. The CDR3 reads CAWSEPSGGYNEQFF. CDR3 nucleotide sequence: TGTGCCTGGAGTGAGCCCAGCGGGGGGTACAATGAGCAGTTCTTC.

This chain's CDR3 is CASSGEGTKTQYF. The CDR3 nucleotides read TGTGCCAGCAGTGGAGAAGGGACTAAGACCCAGTACTTC. The chain couples TRBV2 to TRBJ2-5; 7 nucleotides agree with TRBD2. This CDR3 comprises 13 residues. V gave up 4 bases and J gave up 6 bases; unmatched junction bases: 5. The germline gives CDR1 SNHLY, CDR2 FYNNEI.

This chain uses TRBV19 with TRBJ1-2; 9 bases fit TRBD1. The V and J ends lost 5 bases and 3 bases, in that order; junction bases with no gene match: 7. From germline, CDR1 is LNHDA and CDR2 SQIVND (reference sequence). CDR3 length: 15 amino acids. The CDR3 bases are TGTGCCAGTAGTTACCGACAGGGGGGCGACTATGGCTACACCTTC. This codes for CASSYRQGGDYGYTF.

The chain uses TRBV19 and TRBJ1-6; no reliable D call. The CDR3 sequence is 16 residues long. The V end was cut by 3 bases, the J end by 0 bases, with 9 bases between. Germline V gives CDR1 LNHDA, CDR2 SQIVND (reference sequence). CDR3 in DNA: TGTGCCAGTAGTATCACATCTAGCTCCTATAATTCACCCCTCCACTTT. This codes for CASSITSSSYNSPLHF.

This chain connects TRBV25-1 to TRBJ1-2; 7 bases are shared with TRBD1. Germline V gives CDR1 MGHDK, CDR2 SYGVNS. V lost 6 bases and J lost 1; bases outside the gene matches: 8. The CDR3 is 15 residues long. The CDR3 coding sequence is TGTGCCAGCAGACCCACGGCAGGGGGTAACTATGGCTACACCTTC. Protein product: CASRPTAGGNYGYTF.

This sequence joins TRBV25-1 and TRBJ1-6; 7 nucleotides align to TRBD1. With 5 bases clipped from V and 9 bases from J, the junction kept 7 bases outside the gene matches. This CDR3 is built from 14 residues. The germline gives CDR1 MGHDK, CDR2 SYGVNS. The CDR3 DNA reads as TGTGCCAGCAGTCCCGAAGGGGGCGTTTCACCCCTCCACTTT. This codes for CASSPEGGVSPLHF.

This chain joins TRBV7-2 and TRBJ1-1, with TRBD1 identical over 7 bases. V dropped 5 bases and J dropped 4; count of bases not matched to a gene: 7. This CDR3 is 14 amino acids long. Germline V gene lookup returns CDR1 SGHTA and CDR2 FQGNSA. The CDR3 nucleotides are TGTGCCAGCAGCATACCGACAGGGCGCACTGAAGCTTTCTTT. This encodes CASSIPTGRTEAFF.

This sequence joins TRBV3-1 (or the pseudogene TRBV3-2) and TRBJ2-1, with a weak D call TRBD2 (7 bases). From germline, CDR1 is LGHDT and CDR2 YNNKEL (reference sequence). CDR3 length equals 17 residues. The V and J ends lost 1 base and 6 bases respectively, with 19 bases between them. The CDR3 here is CASSQVVKGAGANEQFF. The CDR3 DNA sequence: TGTGCCAGCAGCCAAGTAGTAAAAGGGGCGGGGGCCAATGAGCAGTTCTTC.

This chain links TRBV7-9 with TRBJ2-7; 12 positions match TRBD1. The CDR3 totals 18 residues. Per the germline V gene, CDR1 is SEHNR and CDR2 is FQNEAQ (reference sequence). The J segment lost 3 bases and the V segment lost 5 bases, leaving 14 bases of the junction unmatched. Written as DNA, the CDR3 is TGTGCCAGCAGCGGCCCCGGGACAGGGGGCTCGGGTGTCTACGAGCAGTACTTC. Protein product: CASSGPGTGGSGVYEQYF.